The source of this TCR beta chain is a study of blood T cell repertoires in COVID-19. At the level of the study: Samples came from the United States, Italy and Spain, spanning acute and convalescent COVID-19.

The CDR3 is made up of 14 amino acids. V trimming: 8 bases; J trimming: 4 bases; junction bases outside the gene matches: 5. From germline, CDR1 is SGHTA and CDR2 FQGNSA. Libraries were prepared by immunoSEQ multiplex PCR; TCRdb keeps only in-frame clonotypes and omits some of them. The sample lists roughly 250,000 clones, about 85% seen once, with 0.85% to 1% in the top ten. The sequenced material came from peripheral blood. The chain couples TRBV7-2 to TRBJ1-6; 7 positions agree with TRBD1. This clonotype originated in a human donor with COVID-19, enrolled during active disease. The donor label of this sample is uncertain. The CDR3 DNA sequence: TGTGCCAGCGGGGCGACAGGGTATAATTCACCCCTCCACTTT. Its protein product is CASGATGYNSPLHF.